The 10 T cell receptor beta chains below all came from one sample that was sequenced in a study of siplizumab effects on memory and regulatory T cells. Clones were sequenced by immunoSEQ multiplex PCR, and TCRdb holds only the in-frame ones, with some missing. Of approximately 94,000 clones listed, under 95% are singletons. The sequenced sample was CD8+ T cells sorted from blood. Receptors originate from a human donor in good health.

In this sample, this clone turned up once. This sequence joins TRBV6-5 and TRBJ2-2; D not certain. This CDR3 contains 14 residues. Looked up from germline, CDR1 is MNHEY and CDR2 is SVGAGI. The ends were cut back, 1 base at V and 1 base at J, with 4 bases in the middle. CDR3 sequence reads: CASSYFGNTGELFF. As DNA, the CDR3 is TGTGCCAGCAGTTACTTCGGGAACACCGGGGAGCTGTTTTTT.

This chain connects TRBV27 to TRBJ1-2, with D possibly TRBD1 on 6 matching bases. The V end lost 0 bases, the J end lost 7 bases, and 9 bases lay between the germline ends. Looked up from germline, CDR1 is MNHEY and CDR2 is SMNVEV (reference sequence). This CDR3 comprises 13 residues. DNA for the CDR3: TGTGCCAGCAGTTTATCTGGGGGCGGTGGCTACACCTTC. Translation: CASSLSGGGGYTF.

The chain couples TRBV19 to TRBJ1-1, with a possible D match to TRBD1 (5 bases). V was pared by 2 bases and J by 2 bases, with 15 bases between. CDR3 size: 16 residues. From germline, CDR1 is LNHDA and CDR2 SQIVND (reference sequence). The CDR3 DNA reads TGTGCCAGTAGTATATCAGGTTGGGGCGTCAACACTGAAGCTTTCTTT. Its translation: CASSISGWGVNTEAFF. Looking up the rest from reference TRBV19 and TRBJ1-1 gives the full variable domain: DGGITQSPKYLFRKEGQNVTLSCEQNLNHDAMYWYRQDPGQGLRLIYYSQIVNDFQKGDIAEGYSVSREKKESFPLTVTSAQKNPTAFYLCASSISGWGVNTEAFFGQGTRLTVV.

The rearrangement joins TRBV11-3 to TRBJ2-5; D tentatively reads TRBD1 or TRBD2 (6 bases each). CDR1 is SGHNT, CDR2 YENEEA, per germline. The V gene lost 2 bases and the J gene lost 4 bases, with 20 bases spanning the gap. This CDR3 comprises 17 residues. The CDR3 sequence: CASSLPKGGDPLETQYF. For the CDR3, the DNA is TGTGCCAGCAGCTTACCCAAGGGGGGCGACCCCCTAGAGACCCAGTACTTC. The full variable domain, with the rest looked up from reference TRBV11-3 and TRBJ2-5, is EAGVVQSPRYKIIEKKQPVAFWCNPISGHNTLYWYLQNLGQGPELLIRYENEEAVDDSQLPKDRFSAERLKGVDSTLKIQPAELGDSAVYLCASSLPKGGDPLETQYFGPGTRLLVL.

On this clone: The same CDR3 arises from other DNA sequences in this sample as well. V usage is TRBV4-1 and J usage is TRBJ2-1; 7 nucleotides align to TRBD2. Germline trimming cut 3 bases from V and 0 bases from J; bases unmatched to any gene: 2. The CDR3 is 15 residues long. Germline assignment: CDR1 MGHRA and CDR2 YSYEKL. CDR3 protein: CASSQSGGSYNEQFF. CDR3 sequence (DNA): TGCGCCAGCAGCCAGTCGGGGGGCTCCTACAATGAGCAGTTCTTC.

This sequence joins TRBV9 and TRBJ2-2; 9 bases are a match to TRBD2. Germline V gene sequence: CDR1 SGDLS, CDR2 YYNGEE. J lost 6 bases, V lost 4 bases, and 13 bases had no gene match. CDR3 length equals 17 residues. The CDR3 coding sequence is TGTGCCAGCAGCCCCTTCGTCGGGCTAGCGGGGTCCGGGGAGCTGTTTTTT. Translated, it gives CASSPFVGLAGSGELFF.

The rearrangement joins TRBV7-3 to TRBJ2-1; 11 nucleotides agree with TRBD2. Germline CDR1 SGHTA, CDR2 FQGTGA. V lost 2 bases and J lost 7; bases outside the gene matches: 4. This CDR3 is 15 amino acids long. The CDR3 DNA sequence: TGTGCCAGCAGCTTAGCGGCTAGCGGGAGGAATGAGCAGTTCTTC. Its translation is CASSLAASGRNEQFF.

V is TRBV15 and J is TRBJ2-7, with 10 bases aligning to TRBD2. This CDR3 contains 16 residues. CDR1 and CDR2 (germline): LNHNV, YYDKDF (reference sequence). Losses at the gene ends were 4 bases for V and 5 bases for J; bases not matched to a gene: 11. DNA for the CDR3: TGTGCCACCAGCACAGTTGAACTAGCGGGACGAAACGAGCAGTACTTC. This gives the protein CATSTVELAGRNEQYF. The full variable domain, with the rest looked up from reference TRBV15 and TRBJ2-7, is DAMVIQNPRYQVTQFGKPVTLSCSQTLNHNVMYWYQQKSSQAPKLLFHYYDKDFNNEADTPDNFQSRRPNTSFCFLDIRSPGLGDTAMYLCATSTVELAGRNEQYFGPGTRLTVT.

This chain links TRBV4-1 with TRBJ2-7; TRBD2 might be the D (6 bases). The CDR3 has 13 amino acids. Trimming shortened V by 1 base and J by 6 bases, and 10 bases separated the two germline ends. CDR1 is MGHRA and CDR2 is YSYEKL in the germline V gene. CDR3 sequence reads: CASSQGGGFEQYF. The CDR3 DNA sequence: TGCGCCAGCAGCCAAGGCGGAGGGTTCGAGCAGTACTTC.

The rearrangement links TRBV12-5 to TRBJ2-1; 7 bases match TRBD2. The CDR3 is 15 amino acids. The V gene's germline CDR1 is LGHNT and CDR2 FRNRAP. Losses at the gene ends were 7 bases for V and 1 base for J; bases not matched to a gene: 7. The CDR3 DNA sequence: TGTGCTAGTGAGGGGCGGGAGAAATCCTACAATGAGCAGTTCTTC. Translated, it gives CASEGREKSYNEQFF.